Sequencing of this TCR beta chain was carried out in a study of blood T cell repertoires in COVID-19. Adults between roughly 18 and 89 years of age took part from 24 US areas. The CDR3 is 17 residues long. V was clipped by 5 bases and J by 5 bases, with 22 bases between them. From germline, CDR1 is MNHNY and CDR2 SVGAGI (reference sequence). The assay was immunoSEQ multiplex PCR, and TCRdb's table has in-frame clones only and misses some. Of around 180,000 clones in the sample, around three quarters were seen once. Sequences were obtained from PBMCs or T cells enriched from blood (not recorded which). This sequence was found in a woman aged 45-65 years with acute COVID-19. V is TRBV6-6 and J is TRBJ1-3; a weak D match, TRBD1 (6 bases). CDR3 coding DNA: TGTGCCAGCAGTCCGGCCTCCCCGGACAGTAAGCGAAACACCATATATTTT. It codes for CASSPASPDSKRNTIYF.